What follows describes a single T cell receptor beta chain. Its antigen is undetermined. This sample stems from a study of CXCR3-negative and CXCR3-positive naive CD8 T cells. About the study: Overall TRB read output was about 135 million, and each library contained about 1.5 +/- 0.3 million reads.

UMI-tagged TRB cDNA libraries were built via 5' RACE. TCRdb re-called the 5' RACE reads, yielding one record per CDR3 amino acid sequence without DNA. With fewer than 90,000 distinct CDR3 sequences in the sample, the ten largest clones hold approximately 0.5%. Points from the study as a whole: The study found that naive CXCR3-negative and CXCR3-positive cells shared TRBV-TRBJ usage, while memory cells differed. CXCR3-positive naive cells carried more hydrophobic TRB CDR3s than CXCR3-negative naive cells did.

The study sorted every CD8+ T cell subset in triplicate at hundreds of thousands of cells each. Naive CD8+ T lymphocytes were specified as CD45RO-CCR7+CD27+CD95-. Germline loops: CDR1 SSHAT, CDR2 FNYEAQ (reference sequence). This CDR3 contains 15 residues. V is TRBV7-7 and J is TRBJ2-3. The material sequenced was naive CXCR3+ CD8+ T cells from blood. The subset: CD45RO-CCR7+CD27+CD95- naive CD8+ T cells expressing CXCR3 (TNR3+). The sequence came from a human donor in good health. Some clones in this sample may be carry-over from other donors' samples. This CDR3 is CASSLEGGLADTQYF.